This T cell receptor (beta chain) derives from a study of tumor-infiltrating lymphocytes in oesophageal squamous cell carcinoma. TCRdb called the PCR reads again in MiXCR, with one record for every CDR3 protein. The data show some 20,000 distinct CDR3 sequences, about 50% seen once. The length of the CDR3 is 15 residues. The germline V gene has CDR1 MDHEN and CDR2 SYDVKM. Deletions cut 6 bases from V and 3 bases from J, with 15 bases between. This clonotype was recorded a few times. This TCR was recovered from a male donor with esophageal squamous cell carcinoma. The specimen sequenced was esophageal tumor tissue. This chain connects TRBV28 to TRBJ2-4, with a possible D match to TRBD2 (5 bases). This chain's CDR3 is CASSSVPGSKNIQYF. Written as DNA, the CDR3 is TGTGCCAGCAGCTCCGTACCGGGGAGCAAAAACATTCAGTACTTC. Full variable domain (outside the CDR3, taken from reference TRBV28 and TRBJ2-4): DVKVTQSSRYLVKRTGEKVFLECVQDMDHENMFWYRQDPGLGLRLIYFSYDVKMKEKGDIPEGYSVSREKKERFSLILESASTNQTSMYLCASSSVPGSKNIQYFGAGTRLSVL.